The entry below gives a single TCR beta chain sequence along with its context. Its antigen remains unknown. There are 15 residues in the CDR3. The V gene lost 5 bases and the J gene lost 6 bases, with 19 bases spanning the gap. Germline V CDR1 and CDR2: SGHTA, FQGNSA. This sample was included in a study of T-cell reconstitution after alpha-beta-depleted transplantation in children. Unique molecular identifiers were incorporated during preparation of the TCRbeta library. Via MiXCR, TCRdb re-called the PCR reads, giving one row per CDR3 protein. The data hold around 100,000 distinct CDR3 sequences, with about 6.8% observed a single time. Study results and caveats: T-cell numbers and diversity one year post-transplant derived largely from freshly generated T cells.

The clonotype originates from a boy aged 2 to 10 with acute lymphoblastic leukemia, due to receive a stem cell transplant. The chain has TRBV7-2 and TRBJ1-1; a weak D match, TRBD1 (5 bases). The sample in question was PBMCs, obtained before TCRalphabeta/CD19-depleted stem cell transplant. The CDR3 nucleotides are TGTGCCAGCAGCCTACCGACGGGGCCGTGGGCTGAAGCTTTCTTT. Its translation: CASSLPTGPWAEAFF.